This is a list of T cell receptor beta chains from one sample in a study of T cell responses to AZD1222 COVID-19 vaccine. Here immunoSEQ multiplex PCR was the method, and the copy in TCRdb shows in-frame clones only, minus some. The data show about 86,000 clones, with roughly 90% seen just once and 2.5% to 3.5% held by the top ten. This specimen was peripheral blood, taken on day 0 of AZD1222 vaccination. The source of these receptors is an adult in good health. Each CDR3 is given with its conserved first and last residue. The order of the fields is J gene, D gene, clone size, V gene, CDR3 protein, CDR3 DNA. A D gene is named only where the DNA matches it firmly. Clone size is stated in some rows and not others, as once, few, many or a class when expanded.

j_gene: TRBJ1-1
d_gene: NA
abundance: once
v_gene: TRBV5-1
CDR3aa: CASSFEVATNTEAFF
CDR3nt: TGCGCCAGCAGCTTTGAGGTGGCGACGAACACTGAAGCTTTCTTT

j_gene: TRBJ2-1
d_gene: TRBD2
abundance: NA
v_gene: TRBV5-6
CDR3aa: CASSLELAGYNEQFF
CDR3nt: TGTGCCAGCAGCTTGGAACTAGCGGGGTACAATGAGCAGTTCTTC

j_gene: TRBJ2-7
d_gene: TRBD1
abundance: NA
v_gene: TRBV30
CDR3aa: CAWSFFWGPGTGGEQYF
CDR3nt: TGTGCCTGGAGTTTTTTCTGGGGGCCCGGGACAGGGGGTGAGCAGTACTTC

j_gene: TRBJ2-7
d_gene: TRBD2
abundance: NA
v_gene: TRBV6-5
CDR3aa: CASRDFSGGVEQYF
CDR3nt: TGTGCCAGCAGAGACTTTAGCGGGGGAGTTGAGCAGTACTTC

j_gene: TRBJ2-1
d_gene: TRBD1
abundance: NA
v_gene: TRBV7-9
CDR3aa: CASSMDRGSYNEQFF
CDR3nt: TGTGCCAGCAGCATGGACAGGGGGTCCTACAATGAGCAGTTCTTC

j_gene: TRBJ2-1
d_gene: NA
abundance: NA
v_gene: TRBV5-1
CDR3aa: CASSEGPGGWGNEQFF
CDR3nt: TGCGCCAGCAGCGAGGGACCCGGAGGGTGGGGCAATGAGCAGTTCTTC

j_gene: TRBJ2-5
d_gene: NA
abundance: NA
v_gene: TRBV27
CDR3aa: CASSTRARETQYF
CDR3nt: TGTGCCAGCAGTACGCGGGCCCGGGAGACCCAGTACTTC

j_gene: TRBJ1-1
d_gene: NA
abundance: NA
v_gene: TRBV6-1
CDR3aa: CASSEGLGGYTEAFF
CDR3nt: TGTGCCAGCAGTGAGGGTTTAGGGGGATACACTGAAGCTTTCTTT

j_gene: TRBJ2-2
d_gene: NA
abundance: NA
v_gene: TRBV6-5
CDR3aa: CASRTVPNTGELFF
CDR3nt: TGTGCCAGCAGAACAGTTCCGAACACCGGGGAGCTGTTTTTT

j_gene: TRBJ2-1
d_gene: TRBD2
abundance: NA
v_gene: TRBV3-1/TRBV3-2
CDR3aa: CASSQSGGDYNEQFF
CDR3nt: TGTGCCAGCAGCCAGAGCGGGGGGGACTACAATGAGCAGTTCTTC

j_gene: TRBJ1-1
d_gene: TRBD1
abundance: NA
v_gene: TRBV10-2
CDR3aa: CASGDRENTEAFF
CDR3nt: TGCGCCAGCGGGGACAGGGAAAACACTGAAGCTTTCTTT

j_gene: TRBJ2-7
d_gene: NA
abundance: NA
v_gene: TRBV7-6
CDR3aa: CASSPRTGGPSGQYF
CDR3nt: TGTGCCAGCAGCCCCCGGACAGGAGGGCCCTCGGGGCAGTACTTC

j_gene: TRBJ1-2
d_gene: TRBD1
abundance: NA
v_gene: TRBV7-9
CDR3aa: CASSLMAGQGNYGYTF
CDR3nt: TGTGCCAGCAGCTTAATGGCCGGACAGGGGAACTATGGCTACACCTTC

j_gene: TRBJ1-3
d_gene: TRBD1
abundance: NA
v_gene: TRBV11-2
CDR3aa: CASSLQGAGNTIYF
CDR3nt: TGTGCCAGCAGCTTACAGGGGGCCGGAAACACCATATATTTT

j_gene: TRBJ2-7
d_gene: TRBD2
abundance: NA
v_gene: TRBV6-5
CDR3aa: CASRGSGGSSYEQYF
CDR3nt: TGTGCCAGCAGAGGTAGCGGGGGGAGCTCCTACGAGCAGTACTTC